A single sample is the source of the 31 T cell receptor beta chains below, sequenced in a study of vaccination and CD4 T cells after COVID-19 (dated 2022 in TCRdb). Receptor amplification or capture employed PCR. Sequenced on an Illumina iSeq 100. DNA from cultured CD4+ T cells underwent TCR sequencing with the Oncomine TCR Beta short-read assay at the Johns Hopkins FTIC core. Using fastp at Q25 and MiXCR, TCRdb reprocessed the public reads and kept productive beta chains. Rows are combined by CDR3 protein, so each entry shows the most common genes and DNA. For this sample there are 9,000 to 15,000 distinct CDR3 sequences; over 50% appear just once. 15% of the sample goes to the ten largest clones. The treatment or condition tag for this specimen amounts to: roughly 11-day PBMC culture with coronavirus spike peptide pools or control peptides (ViraFEST assay). These receptors lack a known antigen. The specimen was CD4+ T cells from blood, cultured in vitro. All receptors come from a human donor who had recovered from COVID-19.

The table lists this clonotype with a few counts. The rearrangement links TRBV29-1 to TRBJ2-3; TRBD2 matches at 15 bases. V trimming: 4 bases; J trimming: 4 bases; junction bases outside the gene matches: 0. Per germline, CDR1 SQVTM and CDR2 ANQGSEA. This CDR3 has 14 amino acids. Written as DNA, the CDR3 is TGCAGCGTTGGGACTAGCGGGAGGGCAGATACGCAGTATTTT. Protein: CSVGTSGRADTQYF.

The V gene is TRBV7-8, the J gene TRBJ1-1; unclear D gene. V lost 3 bases, J lost 0 bases, and 8 bases lay in between. CDR3 length: 14 residues. The germline V gene has CDR1 SGHVS and CDR2 FQNEAQ. The CDR3 loop reads CASSFATVNTEAFF. The CDR3 region has the DNA TGTGCCAGCAGCTTTGCGACGGTGAACACTGAAGCTTTCTTT. The whole variable domain, remainder taken from reference TRBV7-8 and TRBJ1-1, is GAGVSQSPRYKVAKRGQDVALRCDPISGHVSLFWYQQALGQGPEFLTYFQNEAQLDKSGLPSDRFFAERPEGSVSTLKIQRTQQEDSAVYLCASSFATVNTEAFFGQGTRLTVV.

This clonotype occurred a few times. The V and J genes are TRBV20-1 and TRBJ1-1; D gene unclear. The CDR3 sequence is 13 residues long. Germline CDR1 reads DFQATT; CDR2 reads SNEGSKA (reference sequence). Between the trimmed V and J ends, which lost 0 bases and 0 bases, there was a span of 5 bases. CDR3 in DNA: TGCAGTGCTAGAGAAAACATGAACACTGAAGCTTTCTTT. It yields the protein CSARENMNTEAFF.

This clonotype has just a few counts. The V and J genes are TRBV27 and TRBJ1-4, with D perhaps TRBD1 (6 bases). Germline-derived CDR1 and CDR2 are MNHEY and SMNVEV (reference sequence). V shed 5 bases and J shed 11 bases, with 12 bases lying between them. The length of the CDR3 is 12 residues. The CDR3 DNA sequence: TGTGCCAGCAGTAGAAAGGGGGGGAAACTGTTTTTT. Protein product: CASSRKGGKLFF.

The gene calls are TRBV7-7 and TRBJ2-3, with D unclear. The CDR3 is made up of 13 amino acids. Germline V CDR1 and CDR2: SSHAT, FNYEAQ (reference sequence). The germline V and J ends were trimmed by 4 bases and 6 bases, with 11 bases remaining between them. CDR3 nucleotides: TGTGCCAGCAGCTCCAATCTAAGGGATACGCAGTATTTT. Translating gives CASSSNLRDTQYF.

The chain has TRBV20-1 and TRBJ1-6, with D possibly being TRBD1 (5 bases). Per the germline V gene, CDR1 is DFQATT and CDR2 is SNEGSKA (reference sequence). The length of the CDR3 is 15 residues. V lost 5 bases and J lost 7, with 18 bases in between. The CDR3 sequence is CSARLGDVSNSPLHF. CDR3 nucleotides: TGCAGTGCTCGCCTTGGGGACGTTTCGAATTCACCCCTCCACTTT.

This clonotype was counted only a few times. V gene TRBV6-1 combines with J gene TRBJ1-5, with 7 bases identical to TRBD1. The CDR3 sequence is 15 residues long. Germline CDR1 and CDR2: MNHNS and SASEGT. Unmatched junction bases numbered 6, after V lost 7 bases and J lost 0 bases. CDR3 in DNA: TGTGCCAGCAAGCTCGGGACAGTTAGCAATCAGCCCCAGCATTTT. Its translation is CASKLGTVSNQPQHF.

V is TRBV7-2 and J is TRBJ2-7; no firm D call. The CDR3 consists of 17 residues. The V gene lost 3 bases and the J gene lost 4 bases, with 22 bases spanning the gap. CDR1 is SGHTA, CDR2 FQGNSA, per germline. The CDR3 bases are TGTGCCAGCAGCTTTATTTCCAGGACCCGAGACCTTTACGAGCAGTACTTC. Its protein product is CASSFISRTRDLYEQYF.

This sequence joins TRBV7-8 and TRBJ1-5; a possible D gene is TRBD1 (6 bases). Trimming pared 1 base from V and 7 bases from J, leaving 11 bases between. CDR1 and CDR2 from the germline V gene are SGHVS and FQNEAQ. The CDR3 covers 14 residues. DNA for the CDR3: TGTGCCAGCAGCTTAGACAGGGCGGACCAGCCCCAGCATTTT. Translated, it gives CASSLDRADQPQHF.

The V and J genes are TRBV28 and TRBJ1-2; unclear D gene. The germline V gene encodes CDR1 MDHEN and CDR2 SYDVKM. The CDR3 loop spans 14 amino acids. Trimming stripped 5 bases from V and 2 bases from J, with 12 bases between. As DNA, the CDR3 is TGTGCCAGCAGTCCCGCCCCTAGAAACTATGGCTACACCTTC. Translated, it gives CASSPAPRNYGYTF.

There are a few counts of this clonotype. The rearrangement uses TRBV6-4 and TRBJ2-2; D gene unclear. CDR3 length: 13 amino acids. With 0 bases removed from V and 4 bases from J, the gap between germline ends came to 3 bases. Germline V gives CDR1 MRHNA, CDR2 SNTAGT. The CDR3 DNA sequence: TGTGCCAGCAGTGACTCGGGCACCGGGGAGCTGTTTTTT. Protein sequence: CASSDSGTGELFF.

The sample holds a few counts of this clonotype. V is TRBV5-5 and J is TRBJ1-2; D is unclear. V was trimmed by 2 bases and J by 3 bases, leaving 11 bases between them. Germline V lookup: CDR1 SGHKS, CDR2 YYEKEE (reference sequence). The CDR3 loop spans 14 amino acids. The CDR3 region has the DNA TGTGCCAGCAGCTTAGCCAGGAGTCACTATGGCTACACCTTC. Protein: CASSLARSHYGYTF.

This clonotype appeared a few times. The gene calls are TRBV6-2 or TRBV6-3 and TRBJ1-6; the D gene is possibly TRBD1 (6 bases). The CDR3 extends over 11 amino acids. Germline CDR1 is MNHEY and CDR2 is SVGEGT. The V gene lost 5 bases and the J gene lost 18 bases, with 14 bases spanning the gap. CDR3 amino acids: CASSKQGRPHF. The CDR3 DNA sequence: TGTGCCAGCAGTAAACAGGGCCGCCCCCACTTT.

The chain has TRBV11-2 and TRBJ2-3; 13 positions match TRBD2. Germline values: CDR1 SGHAT, CDR2 FQNNGV. The CDR3 covers 18 residues. The V gene end was trimmed by 5 bases and the J gene end by 2 bases; junction bases not matched to a gene: 10. The CDR3 DNA reads TGTGCCAGCAGCCCGTGGGGACTAGCGGGATGGGACACAGATACGCAGTATTTT. Translated, it gives CASSPWGLAGWDTDTQYF.

V and J are TRBV29-1 and TRBJ2-1; 8 bases fit TRBD2. Germline CDR1 is SQVTM and CDR2 is ANQGSEA. The CDR3 extends over 16 amino acids. The V and J ends lost 2 bases and 8 bases, in that order; junction bases with no gene match: 14. The CDR3 here is CSVERGISGTFHEQFF. The CDR3 DNA is TGCAGCGTTGAACGGGGTATTAGCGGGACATTCCATGAGCAGTTCTTC.

V is TRBV3-1 and J is TRBJ1-6, with D unclear. CDR3 length equals 14 residues. In germline, CDR1 is LGHDT, CDR2 YNNKEL (reference sequence). The V end was cut by 1 base, the J end by 7 bases, with 8 bases between. CDR3 protein: CASSQGQPNSPLHF. The CDR3 nucleotides read TGTGCCAGCAGCCAAGGGCAGCCGAATTCACCCCTCCACTTT. The whole variable domain, filled in from reference TRBV3-1 and TRBJ1-6, reads DTAVSQTPKYLVTQMGNDKSIKCEQNLGHDTMYWYKQDSKKFLKIMFSYNNKELIINETVPNRFSPKSPDKAHLNLHINSLELGDSAVYFCASSQGQPNSPLHFGNGTRLTVT.

A note on this clonotype: One junction end does not reproduce the germline sequence, and a read error may be involved. The chain recombines TRBV6-1 with TRBJ2-1; 11 bases are a match to TRBD1. Per germline, CDR1 MNHNS and CDR2 SASEGT. The CDR3 is 14 residues long. The CDR3 spells CASSRTGQGVERFF. The CDR3 DNA reads TGTGCCAGCAGTCGAACGGGACAGGGGGTGGAGCGGTTCTTC.

The sample holds one count of this clonotype. The genes are TRBV19 and TRBJ2-7; 8 nucleotides align to TRBD2. The V segment lost 5 bases and the J segment 5 bases; nucleotides outside the gene matches: 5. This CDR3 region has 13 residues. Germline V lookup: CDR1 LNHDA, CDR2 SQIVND (reference sequence). The CDR3: CASSPGLVDEQYF. The CDR3 DNA reads TGTGCCAGTAGTCCGGGACTAGTCGACGAGCAGTACTTC.

This chain uses TRBV6-2 or TRBV6-3 with TRBJ2-1; 11 positions agree with TRBD2. J gave up 3 bases and V 1 base, and 2 bases lay outside the gene matches. Germline CDR1 is MNHEY and CDR2 is SVGEGT. The CDR3 has 16 residues. The CDR3 coding sequence is TGTGCCAGCAGTTACTGGGGACTAGCGGTCTACAATGAGCAGTTCTTC. Amino acids: CASSYWGLAVYNEQFF.

This clonotype was counted a single time. Germline is not matched at one junction end, which may reflect a read error. The chain joins TRBV20-1 to TRBJ2-1, with TRBD2 matching 13 bases. The germline CDR1 and CDR2 sequences are DFQATT and SNEGSKA (reference sequence). The CDR3 length is 18 residues. For the CDR3, the DNA is TGCAGTGCGAGAGACAGCCAACTAAGGACTAGCGGGAGAGGTGAGCAGTTCTTC. As protein: CSARDSQLRTSGRGEQFF.

V gene TRBV20-1 combines with J gene TRBJ2-2; 15 nucleotides agree with TRBD2. This CDR3 spans 17 amino acids. The germline V gene has CDR1 DFQATT and CDR2 SNEGSKA (reference sequence). V lost 7 bases and J lost 1; bases outside the gene matches: 7. CDR3 sequence reads: CSVVPGLAGGNTGELFF. Here the CDR3 DNA reads TGCAGTGTCGTCCCGGGACTAGCGGGAGGGAACACCGGGGAGCTGTTTTTT.

The chain uses TRBV5-1 and TRBJ1-2, with D uncertain. V lost 3 bases to trimming and J lost 5 bases, with 11 bases between them. Germline CDR1 and CDR2: SGHRS and YFSETQ. This CDR3 has 13 amino acids. The CDR3 DNA reads TGCGCCAGCAGCTCGACTAGCCCATATGGCTACACCTTC. It encodes CASSSTSPYGYTF.

On this clonotype: Its ends do not fully match the called genes, so a read error is possible. V gene TRBV6-4 combines with J gene TRBJ2-7; D not certain. The CDR3 is made up of 13 amino acids. The germline CDR1 and CDR2 sequences are MRHNA and SNTAGT. The CDR3 protein is CASSDGPTYGQYF. The CDR3 nucleotides are TGTGCCAGCAGTGACGGTCCAACCTACGGGCAGTACTTC.

The V gene is TRBV20-1, the J gene TRBJ1-5; the D is unclear. V was cut by 1 base and J by 3 bases, with 16 bases left in between. The germline V gene encodes CDR1 DFQATT and CDR2 SNEGSKA (reference sequence). This CDR3 region has 16 residues. In DNA form, the CDR3 reads TGCAGTGCTAGAGCTTGGACGGAGTCCCACAATCAGCCCCAGCATTTT. Encoded protein: CSARAWTESHNQPQHF.

The gene calls are TRBV27 and TRBJ2-3, with 8 bases that match TRBD1. Germline trimming cut 6 bases from V and 1 base from J; bases unmatched to any gene: 9. CDR3 size: 16 residues. Germline values: CDR1 MNHEY, CDR2 SMNVEV (reference sequence). The CDR3 DNA sequence: TGTGCCAGCAGCAACGACAGGGGCGTGGGCACAGATACGCAGTATTTT. Translating gives CASSNDRGVGTDTQYF.

The rearrangement uses TRBV30 and TRBJ1-5; tentatively, D is TRBD1 (5 bases). V lost 3 bases and J 3 bases, leaving 9 bases between the germline ends. The CDR3 runs 13 residues. From germline, CDR1 is GTSNPN and CDR2 SVGIG (reference sequence). The CDR3: CAWSKGPNQPQHF. The CDR3 DNA follows: TGTGCCTGGAGCAAGGGGCCCAATCAGCCCCAGCATTTT. The variable domain in full, with the rest retrieved from reference TRBV30 and TRBJ1-5, is SQTIHQWPATLVQPVGSPLSLECTVEGTSNPNLYWYRQAAGRGLQLLFYSVGIGQISSEVPQNLSASRPQDRQFILSSKKLLLSDSGFYLCAWSKGPNQPQHFGDGTRLSIL.

The rearrangement joins TRBV10-3 to TRBJ2-7; 9 bases match TRBD1. The CDR3 covers 14 residues. The germline gives CDR1 ENHRY, CDR2 SYGVKD. V trimming: 7 bases; J trimming: 4 bases; junction bases outside the gene matches: 8. CDR3 region: CAINRQGGTYEQYF. CDR3 nucleotide sequence: TGTGCCATCAACAGACAGGGGGGAACGTACGAGCAGTACTTC.

V is TRBV5-1 and J is TRBJ2-5; 7 bases agree with TRBD1. Trimming at V came to 4 bases and at J to 2 bases, leaving 11 bases not matched to a gene. This CDR3 spans 16 amino acids. In germline, CDR1 is SGHRS, CDR2 YFSETQ. CDR3 bases: TGCGCCAGCAGCCCGAGAGGGGGCAGGTTTCAAGAGACCCAGTACTTC. Residues: CASSPRGGRFQETQYF.

The gene calls are TRBV12-3 or TRBV12-4 and TRBJ2-2; unclear D gene. V lost 3 bases, J lost 5 bases, and 7 bases lay in between. The CDR3 length is 13 residues. The CDR3 DNA is TGTGCCAGCAGTTTGGAAAGAACCGGGGAGCTGTTTTTT. Translating gives CASSLERTGELFF.

This chain joins TRBV7-2 and TRBJ1-1, with 7 bases that match TRBD1. The germline V gene encodes CDR1 SGHTA and CDR2 FQGNSA. The CDR3 loop spans 13 amino acids. The V and J ends lost 3 bases and 7 bases, in that order; junction bases with no gene match: 5. CDR3 DNA: TGTGCCAGCAGCTTCAAACAGGGGAGTGAAGCTTTCTTT. As protein: CASSFKQGSEAFF.

The CDR3: CASRGGTEDTQYF. CDR3 DNA sequence: TGTGCCAGCAGGGGAGGTACAGAGGATACGCAGTATTTT. The chain is built from TRBV28 and TRBJ2-3; tentative D call: TRBD2 (6 bases). Germline CDR1 and CDR2: MDHEN and SYDVKM. This CDR3 contains 13 residues. The V end lost 6 bases, the J end lost 6 bases, and 13 bases lay between the germline ends.